A selection of T cell receptor beta chains follows, all from one sample in a study of cytomegalovirus exposure and HLA in healthy donors. Using immunoSEQ multiplex PCR, the repertoire was profiled, and TCRdb retains in-frame clones only, with some absent. This table has fewer than 100,000 clones, around 80% appearing once. Specimen: PBMCs. The receptors here all came from a male donor in good health and CMV-seronegative. CDR3s include the opening cysteine and the closing phenylalanine or tryptophan. Fields, in order: clone size, D gene, J gene, V gene, CDR3 DNA, CDR3 protein. A D gene is named only where the DNA matches it firmly. The size field is filled for only some rows; it gives once, few, many or a size class.

.	.	TRBJ2-3	TRBV4-2	TGTGCCAGCAGCCCCTCGTGGTCGGGGTCGCAGTATTTT	CASSPSWSGSQYF
.	.	TRBJ1-4	TRBV2	TGTGCCAGCAGTGGGGGCGGAGCTAATGAAAAACTGTTTTTT	CASSGGGANEKLFF
.	TRBD1	TRBJ1-5	TRBV19	TGTGCCAGTAGTATAGGGACAGGGGGTAATCAGCCCCAGCATTTT	CASSIGTGGNQPQHF
.	.	TRBJ2-5	TRBV25-1	TGTGCCAGCGCCGGGACTCCACAAGAGACCCAGTACTTC	CASAGTPQETQYF
few	TRBD1	TRBJ2-3	TRBV2	TGTGCCAGCAGTGTGAGACAGGGGGGCACAGATACGCAGTATTTT	CASSVRQGGTDTQYF
.	TRBD1	TRBJ1-5	TRBV27	TGTGCCAGCAGTTCCGACAGGGCTCAGCCCCAGAATTTT	CASSSDRAQPQNF
.	.	TRBJ2-7	TRBV5-8	TGTGCCAGCAGCTTGGGAGGAGGACCAGGCTACGAGCAGTACTTC	CASSLGGGPGYEQYF
.	TRBD1	TRBJ2-2	TRBV15	TGTGCCACCAGCAGAGATGGACAGGGCCGACGGCTGTTTTTT	CATSRDGQGRRLFF
once	.	TRBJ1-2	TRBV28	TGTGCCAGCAGTTTCGGGTCAACGCCGGTTAACTATGGCTACACCTTC	CASSFGSTPVNYGYTF
.	TRBD1	TRBJ2-3	TRBV6-1	TGTGCCAGCGAAGACAGGGGTGATACGCAGTATTTT	CASEDRGDTQYF
.	.	TRBJ2-7	TRBV6-5	TGTGCCAGCACCTCTGACGGGGGCTCCTACGAGCAGTACTTC	CASTSDGGSYEQYF
few	.	TRBJ1-2	TRBV6-1	TGTGCCAGCAGTGAACAGGGTGATGGCTACACCTTC	CASSEQGDGYTF
.	.	TRBJ1-1	TRBV28	TGTGCCAGCAGTCCAGGGCCCGGGGGTACTGAAGCTTTCTTT	CASSPGPGGTEAFF
.	TRBD1	TRBJ2-5	TRBV7-2	TGTGCCAGCAGCTGGCGGACAGGGCCCGAGACCCAGTACTTC	CASSWRTGPETQYF
.	TRBD1	TRBJ2-7	TRBV10-3	TGTGCCATTCCTCGGGACAGGGGATACGAGCAGTACTTC	CAIPRDRGYEQYF
.	.	TRBJ2-7	TRBV14	TGTGCCAGCAGCCAAGTCGGGAGGGGGCTTTCTTTCACCTACGAGCAGTACTTC	CASSQVGRGLSFTYEQYF
.	TRBD2	TRBJ2-1	TRBV18	TGTGCCAGCTCACCACTAGCGGGAGAGTACAATGAGCAGTTCTTC	CASSPLAGEYNEQFF
.	.	TRBJ1-2	TRBV19	TGTGCCAGTAGCAGTAACTTTGGCGGGAGTGGCTACACCTTC	CASSSNFGGSGYTF
.	TRBD2	TRBJ2-7	TRBV29-1	TGCAGCGTTGAAATTGCGGGGACTACCTACGAGCAGTACTTC	CSVEIAGTTYEQYF
few	TRBD2	TRBJ2-5	TRBV6-6	TGTGCCAGCAGTTTATTCCGGACTAGCGGGGGCACCACCCAGTACTTC	CASSLFRTSGGTTQYF